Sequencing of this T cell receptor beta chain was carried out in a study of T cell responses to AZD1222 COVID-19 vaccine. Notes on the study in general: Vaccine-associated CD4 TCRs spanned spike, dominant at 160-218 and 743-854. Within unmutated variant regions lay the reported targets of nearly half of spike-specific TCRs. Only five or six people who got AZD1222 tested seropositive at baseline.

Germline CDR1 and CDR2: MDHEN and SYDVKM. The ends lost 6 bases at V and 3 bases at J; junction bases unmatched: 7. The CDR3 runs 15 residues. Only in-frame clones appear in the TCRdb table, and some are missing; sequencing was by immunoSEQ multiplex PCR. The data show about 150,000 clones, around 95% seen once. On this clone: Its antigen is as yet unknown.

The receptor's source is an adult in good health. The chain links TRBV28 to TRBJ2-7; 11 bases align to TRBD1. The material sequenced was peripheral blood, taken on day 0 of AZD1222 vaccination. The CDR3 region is CASSRPGQGVYEQYV. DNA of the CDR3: TGTGCCAGCAGCCGCCCGGGACAGGGGGTCTACGAGCAGTACGTC.